Presented here are 19 T cell receptor beta chains from one specimen sequenced in a study of T cell responses to AZD1222 COVID-19 vaccine. Only in-frame clones appear in the TCRdb table, and some are missing; sequencing was by immunoSEQ multiplex PCR. The top ten clones hold around 4.8% of a sample with roughly 70,000 clones, around nine tenths of them seen once. This sample comprised peripheral blood, obtained 28 days after the second dose of the MenACWY control vaccine. The receptors originated from an adult who received the MenACWY meningococcal vaccine as a control.

V usage is TRBV3-1 (or the pseudogene TRBV3-2) and J usage is TRBJ1-3; 9 positions match TRBD1. CDR1 is LGHDT, CDR2 YNNKEL, per germline (reference sequence). With V trimmed by 3 bases and J by 8 bases, 8 bases remained unmatched. The CDR3 consists of 15 residues. The DNA for the CDR3 is TGTGCCAGCAGCCAGTCCGGGACAGGGATCGACACCATATATTTT. It specifies CASSQSGTGIDTIYF.

The rearrangement joins TRBV28 to TRBJ1-4; D remains unclear. Germline-derived CDR1 and CDR2 are MDHEN and SYDVKM. The CDR3 extends over 16 amino acids. The V gene lost 4 bases and the J gene lost 2 bases, with 14 bases spanning the gap. The CDR3 is CASSSREGVTNEKLFF. The CDR3, as DNA: TGTGCCAGCAGTTCAAGGGAAGGTGTGACTAATGAAAAACTGTTTTTT. Using reference TRBV28 and TRBJ1-4 for the parts outside the CDR3, the full variable domain is DVKVTQSSRYLVKRTGEKVFLECVQDMDHENMFWYRQDPGLGLRLIYFSYDVKMKEKGDIPEGYSVSREKKERFSLILESASTNQTSMYLCASSSREGVTNEKLFFGSGTQLSVL.

In its sample, this clone was seen a few times. V is TRBV7-2 and J is TRBJ2-7, with 7 bases fitting TRBD1. The V segment lost 4 bases and the J segment 5 bases; nucleotides outside the gene matches: 14. The CDR3 is 16 residues long. CDR1 and CDR2 from the germline V gene are SGHTA and FQGNSA. CDR3 DNA: TGTGCCAGCAGCTCCGGGGTCGGCAGGGGGTACCACGAGCAGTACTTC. Translating gives CASSSGVGRGYHEQYF.

This clone was seen only once. The chain joins TRBV7-2 to TRBJ2-3; no definite D call. V was trimmed by 1 base and J by 0 bases, leaving 14 bases between them. The germline V gene has CDR1 SGHTA and CDR2 FQGNSA. The length of the CDR3 is 17 residues. The CDR3 region is CASSLVFVGSSTDTQYF. The CDR3 DNA reads as TGTGCCAGCAGCTTAGTTTTCGTGGGGTCTAGCACAGATACGCAGTATTTT.

The DNA for the CDR3 is TGTGCCAGCTCACCAGGGGGACCCTACGAGCAGTACTTC. Protein sequence: CASSPGGPYEQYF. This rearrangement joins TRBV18 to TRBJ2-7; D assignment may be TRBD1 or TRBD2 (5 bases each). With 2 bases removed from V and 2 bases from J, the gap between germline ends came to 7 bases. The V gene's germline CDR1 is KGHSH and CDR2 LQKENI. This CDR3 is 13 amino acids long.

The rearrangement joins TRBV18 to TRBJ1-1; D might be TRBD1 (5 bases). Deletions cut 2 bases from V and 4 bases from J, with 17 bases between. The CDR3 is 16 amino acids. Germline CDR1 reads KGHSH; CDR2 reads LQKENI. The chain's CDR3 is CASSPYDSGVGTEAFF. The CDR3 DNA reads TGTGCCAGCTCACCATATGACAGCGGGGTGGGCACTGAAGCTTTCTTT.

This chain uses TRBV9 with TRBJ2-5; the match to TRBD1 covers 9 bases. V shed 4 bases, J shed 5 bases, and the junction held 9 bases outside the gene matches. Germline CDR1 SGDLS, CDR2 YYNGEE. The CDR3 extends over 15 amino acids. CDR3 amino acids: CASSIRTGEGETQYF. The CDR3 DNA is TGTGCCAGCAGCATAAGGACAGGGGAAGGGGAGACCCAGTACTTC.

The chain has TRBV6-4 and TRBJ2-6; possibly TRBD1 for D (6 bases). Germline-derived CDR1 and CDR2 are MRHNA and SNTAGT. With 4 bases removed from V and 0 bases from J, the gap between germline ends came to 13 bases. The CDR3 runs to 17 residues. CDR3 in DNA: TGTGCCAGCAGTGGACAGGCGTCTGCCTCTGGGGCCAACGTCCTGACTTTC. It codes for CASSGQASASGANVLTF.

The gene calls are TRBV3-1 (or the pseudogene TRBV3-2) and TRBJ1-5; D is ambiguous. The CDR3 contains 15 residues. CDR1 is LGHDT, CDR2 YNNKEL, per germline (reference sequence). The V end lost 0 bases, the J end lost 3 bases, and 9 bases lay between the germline ends. The CDR3 loop is CASSQDFGNNQPQHF. CDR3 DNA: TGTGCCAGCAGCCAAGATTTTGGGAACAATCAGCCCCAGCATTTT.

The chain joins TRBV27 to TRBJ1-2; D unresolved. Germline V gene sequence: CDR1 MNHEY, CDR2 SMNVEV (reference sequence). V shed 6 bases and J shed 6 bases, with 11 bases lying between them. The CDR3 is 12 residues long. CDR3 sequence (DNA): TGTGCCAGCAGGAGGAAATGGGATGGCTACACCTTC. Encoded protein: CASRRKWDGYTF.

The J gene is TRBJ2-7, the V gene TRBV5-4, with D maybe TRBD1 (6 bases). Germline CDR1 and CDR2: SGHNT and YYREEE (reference sequence). CDR3 length: 13 residues. Between the trimmed V and J ends, which lost 1 base and 6 bases, there was a span of 11 bases. Here the CDR3 DNA reads TGTGCCAGCAGCTTGACAGGGCTCGGCGAGCAGTACTTC. This sequence encodes CASSLTGLGEQYF.

This chain links TRBV7-9 with TRBJ1-6, with D perhaps matching TRBD1 (5 bases). The CDR3 has 14 residues. Germline-derived CDR1 and CDR2 are SEHNR and FQNEAQ (reference sequence). Trimming stripped 1 base from V and 5 bases from J, with 6 bases between. The CDR3 bases are TGTGCCAGCAGCTTAGGACAGAATAATTCACCCCTCCACTTT. Its translation: CASSLGQNNSPLHF.

V is TRBV7-2 and J is TRBJ2-3; 7 nucleotides line up with TRBD2. The CDR3 contains 16 residues. The V and J ends lost 4 bases and 4 bases, in that order; junction bases with no gene match: 11. Germline assignment: CDR1 SGHTA and CDR2 FQGNSA. CDR3 region: CASSSLFGGGADTQYF. In DNA form, the CDR3 reads TGTGCCAGCAGCTCCCTTTTTGGGGGGGGTGCAGATACGCAGTATTTT.

This CDR3 reads CASSWDRGGDTQYF. CDR3 nucleotide sequence: TGTGCCAGCAGTTGGGACAGGGGCGGAGATACGCAGTATTTT. The chain links TRBV28 to TRBJ2-3; 10 bases agree with TRBD1. Germline CDR1 is MDHEN and CDR2 is SYDVKM. V shed 4 bases and J 5 bases; nucleotides not matched to a gene: 3. This CDR3 comprises 14 residues. Combining the CDR3 with reference TRBV28 and TRBJ2-3 gives the whole variable domain DVKVTQSSRYLVKRTGEKVFLECVQDMDHENMFWYRQDPGLGLRLIYFSYDVKMKEKGDIPEGYSVSREKKERFSLILESASTNQTSMYLCASSWDRGGDTQYFGPGTRLTVL.

This chain links TRBV10-1 with TRBJ2-1, with D possibly TRBD2 on 6 matching bases. Trimming took off 5 bases at V and 8 bases at J, with 16 bases between the two ends. Germline lookup yields CDR1 WNHNN and CDR2 SYGVQD (reference sequence). The CDR3 length is 14 residues. DNA for the CDR3: TGCGCCAGCAGTCGAGAGGGAGGTTTGGATGAGCAGTTCTTC. Translated, it gives CASSREGGLDEQFF.

The V gene is TRBV24-1, the J gene TRBJ1-5; no definite D call. The CDR3 sequence is 12 residues long. CDR1 is KGHDR, CDR2 SFDVKD, per germline. V was cut by 1 base and J by 9 bases, with 6 bases left in between. CDR3: CATSDFGRPQHF. CDR3 sequence (DNA): TGTGCCACCAGTGATTTCGGGAGGCCCCAGCATTTT.

The chain uses TRBV28 and TRBJ1-2; D ambiguous. The germline V gene encodes CDR1 MDHEN and CDR2 SYDVKM. The V end was cut by 6 bases, the J end by 5 bases, with 10 bases between. The CDR3 spans 12 residues. The CDR3, as DNA: TGTGCCAGCAGCGTCTCTGGGTATGGCTACACCTTC. This translates into CASSVSGYGYTF.

This clone was counted only a few times. The chain recombines TRBV6-2 or TRBV6-3 with TRBJ1-1; 9 bases match TRBD1. J was trimmed by 1 base and V by 6 bases; bases with no gene match: 12. Per the germline V gene, CDR1 is MNHEY and CDR2 is SVGEGT. The CDR3 is 17 residues long. The CDR3 DNA reads TGTGCCAGCAGCTGGGGAACCAAGGGACAGGGGAACACTGAAGCTTTCTTT. Its translation: CASSWGTKGQGNTEAFF.

The rearrangement joins TRBV24-1 to TRBJ2-1; tentatively, D is TRBD1 or TRBD2 (6 bases each). CDR1 and CDR2 (germline): KGHDR, SFDVKD. V lost 4 bases and J lost 4, with 16 bases in between. CDR3 length: 16 amino acids. Here the CDR3 DNA reads TGTGCCACCAGTGAGGGGGGCGGTACCCTATACAATGAGCAGTTCTTC. Translated, it gives CATSEGGGTLYNEQFF.